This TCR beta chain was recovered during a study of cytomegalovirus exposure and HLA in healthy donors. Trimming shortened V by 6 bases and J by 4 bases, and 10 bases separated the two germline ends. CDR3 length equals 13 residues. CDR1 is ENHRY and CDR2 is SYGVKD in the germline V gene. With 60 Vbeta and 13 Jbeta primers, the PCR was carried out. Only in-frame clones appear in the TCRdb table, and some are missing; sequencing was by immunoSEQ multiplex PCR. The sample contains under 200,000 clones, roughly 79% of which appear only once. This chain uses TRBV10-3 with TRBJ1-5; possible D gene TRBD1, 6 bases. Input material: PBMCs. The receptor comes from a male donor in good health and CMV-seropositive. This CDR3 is CAIRKGENQPQHF. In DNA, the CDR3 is TGTGCCATCAGGAAGGGGGAAAATCAGCCCCAGCATTTT.